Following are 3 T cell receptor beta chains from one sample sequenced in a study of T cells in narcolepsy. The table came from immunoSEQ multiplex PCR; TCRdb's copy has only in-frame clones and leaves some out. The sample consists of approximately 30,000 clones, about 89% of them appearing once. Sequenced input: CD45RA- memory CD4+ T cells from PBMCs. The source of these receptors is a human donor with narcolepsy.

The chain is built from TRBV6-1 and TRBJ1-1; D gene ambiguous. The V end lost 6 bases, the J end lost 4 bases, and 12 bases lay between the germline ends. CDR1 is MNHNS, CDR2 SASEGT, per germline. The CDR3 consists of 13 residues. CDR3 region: CASRPKVGTEAFF. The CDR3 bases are TGTGCCAGCAGGCCCAAGGTGGGCACTGAAGCTTTCTTT.

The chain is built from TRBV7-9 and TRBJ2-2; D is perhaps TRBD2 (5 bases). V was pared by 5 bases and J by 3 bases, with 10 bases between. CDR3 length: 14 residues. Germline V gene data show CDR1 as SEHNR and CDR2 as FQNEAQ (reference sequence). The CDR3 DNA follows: TGTGCCAGCAGCCCGGACGGGGACACCGGGGAGCTGTTTTTT. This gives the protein CASSPDGDTGELFF. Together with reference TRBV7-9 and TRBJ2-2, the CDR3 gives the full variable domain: DTGVSQNPRHKITKRGQNVTFRCDPISEHNRLYWYRQTLGQGPEFLTYFQNEAQLEKSRLLSDRFSAERPKGSFSTLEIQRTEQGDSAMYLCASSPDGDTGELFFGEGSRLTVL.

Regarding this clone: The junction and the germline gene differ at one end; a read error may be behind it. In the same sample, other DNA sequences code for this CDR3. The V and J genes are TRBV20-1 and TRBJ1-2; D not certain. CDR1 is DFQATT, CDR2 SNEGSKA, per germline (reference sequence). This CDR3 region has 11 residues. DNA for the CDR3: TGCAGTGCCAGAGATCCGGGGGGCTACACCTTC. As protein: CSARDPGGYTF.